The next 19 T cell receptor beta chains were all read from a single sample in a study of T cell responses to AZD1222 COVID-19 vaccine. Libraries were prepared by immunoSEQ multiplex PCR; TCRdb keeps only in-frame clonotypes and omits some of them. The profile shows approximately 170,000 clones, 91% of them singletons. The input for sequencing was peripheral blood, taken on day 0 of AZD1222 vaccination. Every receptor here comes from an adult in good health.

The rearrangement uses TRBV7-2 and TRBJ2-5; possibly TRBD1 for D (5 bases). CDR1 is SGHTA, CDR2 FQGNSA, per germline. Between the trimmed V and J ends, which lost 0 bases and 0 bases, there was a span of 8 bases. This CDR3 contains 15 residues. The CDR3 loop reads CASSLAPGYQETQYF. The CDR3 DNA is TGTGCCAGCAGCTTAGCGCCAGGGTACCAAGAGACCCAGTACTTC.

This sequence joins TRBV5-6 and TRBJ1-5, with unresolved D. CDR3 size: 15 residues. V was cut by 2 bases and J by 5 bases, with 14 bases left in between. Germline lookup yields CDR1 SGHDT and CDR2 YYEEEE. The CDR3 bases are TGTGCCAGCAGCTTAAGGACGGGCCTCGATCAGCCCCAGCATTTT. Translation: CASSLRTGLDQPQHF. Based on the CDR3 plus reference TRBV5-6 and TRBJ1-5, the full variable domain is DAGVTQSPTHLIKTRGQQVTLRCSPKSGHDTVSWYQQALGQGPQFIFQYYEEEERQRGNFPDRFSGHQFPNYSSELNVNALLLGDSALYLCASSLRTGLDQPQHFGDGTRLSIL.

The CDR3 bases are TGTGCCAGCAGTCCCCTGTCAATAAGCGGACTCTACAATGAGCAGTTCTTC. Amino acids: CASSPLSISGLYNEQFF. The V call is TRBV6-6, the J call TRBJ2-1; D perhaps matches TRBD2 (5 bases). The CDR3 spans 17 residues. Germline V CDR1 and CDR2: MNHNY, SVGAGI (reference sequence). The V end was cut by 5 bases, the J end by 3 bases, with 20 bases between.

The V gene is TRBV15, the J gene TRBJ2-3; 7 bases are a match to TRBD2. The germline V gene encodes CDR1 LNHNV and CDR2 YYDKDF (reference sequence). V shed 2 bases and J 6 bases; nucleotides not matched to a gene: 5. The CDR3 sequence is 14 residues long. The CDR3, as DNA: TGTGCCACCAGCAGACAGAAACTAGCGGATACGCAGTATTTT. As protein: CATSRQKLADTQYF.

The gene calls are TRBV18 and TRBJ1-6; no clear D. Germline-derived CDR1 and CDR2 are KGHSH and LQKENI. The CDR3 sequence is 16 residues long. V lost 0 bases to trimming and J lost 4 bases, with 10 bases between them. Written as DNA, the CDR3 is TGTGCCAGCTCACCACCGACGAGAGGGTATAATTCACCCCTCCACTTT. Residues: CASSPPTRGYNSPLHF.

The chain recombines TRBV28 with TRBJ2-5; 10 positions agree with TRBD2. Per the germline V gene, CDR1 is MDHEN and CDR2 is SYDVKM. After removal of 6 bases from V and 5 bases from J, the junction contained 9 bases not matched to a gene. CDR3 length: 15 residues. The CDR3 protein is CASRTTSGIWETQYF. In DNA, the CDR3 is TGTGCCAGCAGAACAACTAGCGGGATCTGGGAGACCCAGTACTTC.

The chain carries TRBV19 and TRBJ1-5, with 7 positions matching TRBD1. The CDR3 consists of 16 residues. Per the germline V gene, CDR1 is LNHDA and CDR2 is SQIVND (reference sequence). The V gene end was trimmed by 2 bases and the J gene end by 3 bases; junction bases not matched to a gene: 7. This CDR3 is CASSIPSGQSNQPQHF. The CDR3 DNA reads as TGTGCCAGTAGTATACCCTCGGGACAGTCCAATCAGCCCCAGCATTTT.

The genes are TRBV11-2 and TRBJ1-4; D remains unclear. The CDR3 has 14 residues. Germline assignment: CDR1 SGHAT and CDR2 FQNNGV. The ends were cut back, 4 bases at V and 1 base at J, with 7 bases in the middle. The DNA of the CDR3 is TGTGCCAGCAGCTCGATACTAACTAATGAAAAACTGTTTTTT. It encodes CASSSILTNEKLFF.

This clone appeared a single time. The chain links TRBV6-1 to TRBJ2-1; tentatively, D is TRBD1 or TRBD2 (5 bases each). The V end was cut by 1 base, the J end by 0 bases, with 7 bases between. Germline CDR1 and CDR2: MNHNS and SASEGT. The CDR3 is made up of 15 amino acids. Written as DNA, the CDR3 is TGTGCCAGCAGTGAAGAGGGGAGCTCCTACAATGAGCAGTTCTTC. Encoded protein: CASSEEGSSYNEQFF.

The V and J genes are TRBV5-1 and TRBJ2-7; 7 bases fit TRBD2. The CDR3 runs 16 residues. The V gene's germline CDR1 is SGHRS and CDR2 YFSETQ. The V gene end was trimmed by 0 bases and the J gene end by 0 bases; junction bases not matched to a gene: 6. The CDR3 reads CASSLGGTTPSYEQYF. The CDR3 DNA reads TGCGCCAGCAGCTTGGGTGGGACTACCCCCTCCTACGAGCAGTACTTC.

V is TRBV14 and J is TRBJ2-1; D is uncertain. V was trimmed by 0 bases and J by 8 bases, leaving 8 bases between them. Germline V gives CDR1 SGHDN, CDR2 FVKESK. The CDR3 spans 13 residues. The DNA for the CDR3 is TGTGCCAGCAGCCAAGATCTGCCCCATGAGCAGTTCTTC. This gives the protein CASSQDLPHEQFF.

The V call is TRBV27, the J call TRBJ1-3; D possibly corresponds to TRBD1 (5 bases). The CDR3 consists of 15 residues. Germline assignment: CDR1 MNHEY and CDR2 SMNVEV (reference sequence). Trimming cost V 6 bases and J 0 bases, with 12 bases left between them. The CDR3 nucleotides read TGTGCCAGCAGCCCGACAGTCCTCTCTGGAAACACCATATATTTT. Amino acids: CASSPTVLSGNTIYF.

This chain connects TRBV7-3 to TRBJ1-3; 8 nucleotides match TRBD1. With 2 bases clipped from V and 2 bases from J, the junction kept 2 bases outside the gene matches. The CDR3 runs 15 residues. Germline CDR1 and CDR2: SGHTA and FQGTGA. CDR3 sequence reads: CASSLGTGAGNTIYF. CDR3 sequence (DNA): TGTGCCAGCAGCTTAGGGACAGGTGCTGGAAACACCATATATTTT. Supplemented by reference TRBV7-3 and TRBJ1-3, the full variable domain reads GAGVSQTPSNKVTEKGKYVELRCDPISGHTALYWYRQSLGQGPEFLIYFQGTGAADDSGLPNDRFFAVRPEGSVSTLKIQRTERGDSAVYLCASSLGTGAGNTIYFGEGSWLTVV.

The V and J genes are TRBV5-1 and TRBJ1-1, with D unclear. V was pared by 4 bases and J by 5 bases, with 18 bases between. Looked up from germline, CDR1 is SGHRS and CDR2 is YFSETQ. CDR3 length: 15 amino acids. The CDR3, as DNA: TGCGCCAGCAGCCCCCCGGGTCTTTGGGAAACTGAAGCTTTCTTT. As protein: CASSPPGLWETEAFF.

The chain couples TRBV21-1 to TRBJ2-1; the D call TRBD1 from the table was never checked on the DNA. TRBV21-1 is deemed a pseudogene. CDR3 length: 17 amino acids. CDR3 in amino acids: CASSNPQGGGNADEQFF. DNA for the CDR3: TGTGCCAGCAGCAACCCGCAGGGGGGCGGGAACGCCGATGAGCAGTTCTTC.

The J gene is TRBJ2-3, the V gene TRBV11-1; perhaps TRBD1 as D (5 bases). V lost 3 bases and J 3 bases, leaving 13 bases between the germline ends. The CDR3 is 15 residues long. Looked up from germline, CDR1 is SGHAT and CDR2 is FQDESV (reference sequence). The CDR3 nucleotides are TGTGCCAGCAGCTTGGCAAGGGGATGGACAGATACGCAGTATTTT. Encoded protein: CASSLARGWTDTQYF.

V usage is TRBV11-2 and J usage is TRBJ2-1; D might be TRBD2 (5 bases). Germline-derived CDR1 and CDR2 are SGHAT and FQNNGV. Trimming shortened V by 3 bases and J by 9 bases, and 12 bases separated the two germline ends. The CDR3 is made up of 13 amino acids. The CDR3 protein is CASSLSSSSEQFF. The CDR3, as DNA: TGTGCCAGCAGCTTGTCTAGCTCGAGTGAGCAGTTCTTC.

This chain links TRBV6-4 with TRBJ1-2, with D possibly being TRBD1 (5 bases). The CDR3 is made up of 13 amino acids. The V gene's germline CDR1 is MRHNA and CDR2 SNTAGT. V lost 6 bases and J 8 bases, leaving 16 bases between the germline ends. The DNA for the CDR3 is TGTGCCAGCAGGGATAACGGGGGGGTCGGCTACACCTTC. Residues: CASRDNGGVGYTF.

The chain uses TRBV4-1 and TRBJ2-1; D perhaps matches TRBD1 (5 bases). Trimming left V 1 base short and J 5 bases short, with 9 bases between. This CDR3 contains 14 residues. Germline V gives CDR1 MGHRA, CDR2 YSYEKL. In nucleotides, the CDR3 is TGCGCCAGCAGCCAAGGGGGCCTACACAATGAGCAGTTCTTC. This sequence encodes CASSQGGLHNEQFF.